The entry below gives a single T cell receptor (beta chain) sequence along with its context. Antigen unknown. A read error may be the cause here, since a much bigger clone is one base away. Reverse transcription of 450 to 500 ng total RNA with a constant-region primer produced TCR beta cDNA. For TCR beta, libraries were produced by three nested multiplex PCR rounds using slightly modified ARM-PCR. PCR rounds one and two used TRBV1-TRBV30 forward primers with a C-beta reverse primer for roughly 10 cycles each. MiXCR, applied by TCRdb to the multiplex PCR reads, yields one record per CDR3 protein. In the table there are fewer than 400,000 distinct CDR3 sequences, 55% to 65% of which are singletons. Germline DNA was also extracted, while the blood RNA originated from unsorted whole blood. The CDR3 loop spans 10 amino acids. Germline values: CDR1 SQVTM, CDR2 ANQGSEA. This record comes from a study of tumor-infiltrating lymphocytes in primary liver carcinoma.

Study outcomes and limitations: Tumor-adjacent and tumor-blood pairs shared a smaller degree of overlap than tumor region pairs.

The source is a man aged 40-49 years with primary liver carcinoma and hepatitis B virus infection. The V gene is TRBV29-1, the J gene TRBJ1-2; TRBD1 might be the D (5 bases). Sequenced material: peripheral blood. CDR3 DNA sequence: TGCAGAGTTGAAGACAGCGGCTACACCTTC. It yields the protein CRVEDSGYTF.